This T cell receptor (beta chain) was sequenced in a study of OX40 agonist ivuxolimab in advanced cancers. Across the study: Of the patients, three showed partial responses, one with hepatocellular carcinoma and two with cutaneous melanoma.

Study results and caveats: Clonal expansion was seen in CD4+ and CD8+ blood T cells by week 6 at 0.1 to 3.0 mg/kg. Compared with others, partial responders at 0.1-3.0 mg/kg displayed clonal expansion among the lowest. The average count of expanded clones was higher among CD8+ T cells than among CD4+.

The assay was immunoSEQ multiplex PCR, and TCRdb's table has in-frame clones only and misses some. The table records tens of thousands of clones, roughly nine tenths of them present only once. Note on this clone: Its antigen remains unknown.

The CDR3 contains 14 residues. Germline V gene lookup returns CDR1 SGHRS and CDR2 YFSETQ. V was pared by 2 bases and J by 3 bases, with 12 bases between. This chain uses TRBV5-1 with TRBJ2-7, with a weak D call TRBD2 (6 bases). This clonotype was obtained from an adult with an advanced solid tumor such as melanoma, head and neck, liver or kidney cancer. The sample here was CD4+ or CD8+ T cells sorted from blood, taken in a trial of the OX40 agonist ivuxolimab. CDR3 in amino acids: CASSLARGSYEQYF. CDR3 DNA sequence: TGCGCCAGCAGCTTAGCTCGGGGGAGCTACGAGCAGTACTTC.